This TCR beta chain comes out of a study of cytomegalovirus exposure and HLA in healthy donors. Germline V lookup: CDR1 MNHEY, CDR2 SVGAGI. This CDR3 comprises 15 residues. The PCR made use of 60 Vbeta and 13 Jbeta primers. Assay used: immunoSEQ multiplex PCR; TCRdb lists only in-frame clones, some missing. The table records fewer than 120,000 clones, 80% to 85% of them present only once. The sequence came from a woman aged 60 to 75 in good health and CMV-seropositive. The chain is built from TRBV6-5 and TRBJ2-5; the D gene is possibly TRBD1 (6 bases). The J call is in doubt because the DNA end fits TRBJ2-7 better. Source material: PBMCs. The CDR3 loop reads CASSYLAQGLNEQYF. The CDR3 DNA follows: TGTGCCAGCAGTTACTTGGCCCAGGGGCTTAACGAGCAGTACTTC.